These 25 T cell receptor beta chains were all obtained from the same sample, sequenced in a study of blood T cell repertoires in COVID-19. Sequencing used immunoSEQ multiplex PCR; TCRdb keeps in-frame clones, though not all of them. The sample carries under 95,000 clones, about 89% recorded once. Source material: peripheral blood. All receptors come from a human donor with acute or convalescent COVID-19. The donor label of this sample is uncertain.

The CDR3 nucleotides read TGTGCCAGTAGCCGTACTAGCGGGGGTGCTACTAGCACAGATACGCAGTATTTT. Translating it yields CASSRTSGGATSTDTQYF. This chain uses TRBV19 with TRBJ2-3, with 11 positions matching TRBD2. The CDR3 consists of 18 residues. The V gene end was trimmed by 6 bases and the J gene end by 0 bases; junction bases not matched to a gene: 11. Per the germline V gene, CDR1 is LNHDA and CDR2 is SQIVND (reference sequence).

V usage is TRBV6-5 and J usage is TRBJ2-3; the match to TRBD2 covers 9 bases. The trim removed 5 bases at V and 1 base at J, leaving 1 base unmatched. Per germline, CDR1 MNHEY and CDR2 SVGAGI. This CDR3 contains 14 residues. CDR3 protein: CASSIAGGTDTQYF. CDR3 in DNA: TGTGCCAGCAGTATAGCGGGGGGCACAGATACGCAGTATTTT.

This chain uses TRBV7-2 with TRBJ1-5; D might be TRBD1 (5 bases). The CDR3 is made up of 17 amino acids. Germline CDR1 and CDR2: SGHTA and FQGNSA. Between the trimmed V and J ends, which lost 2 bases and 0 bases, there was a span of 14 bases. CDR3 amino acids: CASSLYVGQTSNQPQHF. DNA of the CDR3: TGTGCCAGCAGCTTATACGTGGGGCAGACTAGCAATCAGCCCCAGCATTTT.

This rearrangement joins TRBV15 to TRBJ2-2; 9 nucleotides align to TRBD1. Germline V lookup: CDR1 LNHNV, CDR2 YYDKDF (reference sequence). The CDR3 sequence is 16 residues long. Losses at the gene ends were 1 base for V and 3 bases for J; bases not matched to a gene: 3. CDR3 sequence: CATSRGQGGYTGELFF. The CDR3 region has the DNA TGTGCCACCAGCAGAGGACAGGGGGGCTACACCGGGGAGCTGTTTTTT.

This clone was recorded only once. The chain carries TRBV5-1 and TRBJ2-4; D remains unclear. This CDR3 region has 15 residues. Trimming took 4 bases from V and 7 from J, leaving 18 bases between them. CDR1 and CDR2 from the germline V gene are SGHRS and YFSETQ. CDR3 region: CASSPWMGSRNIQYF. For the CDR3, the DNA is TGCGCCAGCAGCCCGTGGATGGGCAGTCGGAACATTCAGTACTTC.

To note about this clone: Other DNA sequences of this sample code for an identical CDR3. The gene calls are TRBV19 and TRBJ2-5; 10 positions agree with TRBD1. Germline V CDR1 and CDR2: LNHDA, SQIVND (reference sequence). The CDR3 has 14 residues. The trim removed 4 bases at V and 5 bases at J, leaving 4 bases unmatched. This chain's CDR3 is CASSSRTGGETQYF. In DNA, the CDR3 is TGTGCCAGTAGTAGCAGGACAGGGGGTGAGACCCAGTACTTC.

The rearrangement joins TRBV9 to TRBJ2-5; 10 positions match TRBD2. This CDR3 is 17 amino acids long. The germline gives CDR1 SGDLS, CDR2 YYNGEE. V was clipped by 4 bases and J by 5 bases; unmatched bases: 14. The CDR3 DNA sequence: TGTGCCAGCAGCCCCGGCGAGCGGGGGGGCCTAAGTGAGACCCAGTACTTC. It translates to CASSPGERGGLSETQYF.

This chain uses TRBV28 with TRBJ2-5, with 7 nucleotides matching TRBD1. The V segment lost 5 bases and the J segment 1 base; nucleotides outside the gene matches: 7. CDR3 size: 15 residues. Germline assignment: CDR1 MDHEN and CDR2 SYDVKM. CDR3 region: CASSGRGTPQETQYF. DNA for the CDR3: TGTGCCAGCAGTGGCAGGGGGACCCCCCAAGAGACCCAGTACTTC. The full variable domain, rest sourced from reference TRBV28 and TRBJ2-5, is DVKVTQSSRYLVKRTGEKVFLECVQDMDHENMFWYRQDPGLGLRLIYFSYDVKMKEKGDIPEGYSVSREKKERFSLILESASTNQTSMYLCASSGRGTPQETQYFGPGTRLLVL.

This chain connects TRBV2 to TRBJ1-4, with a weak D call TRBD1 (6 bases). The germline V gene encodes CDR1 SNHLY and CDR2 FYNNEI. The CDR3 loop spans 13 amino acids. V lost 7 bases, J lost 8 bases, and 14 bases lay in between. CDR3 nucleotides: TGTGCCAGCACCACAGGGAAAGGGGAAAAACTGTTTTTT. This translates into CASTTGKGEKLFF.

This chain links TRBV9 with TRBJ2-1; 8 positions match TRBD2. This CDR3 is built from 16 residues. CDR1 is SGDLS and CDR2 is YYNGEE in the germline V gene. Trimming took 0 bases from V and 7 from J; bases not matched to a gene: 9. CDR3 bases: TGTGCCAGCAGCGTAGTTACGGGGGGGCCTTTTAATGAGCAGTTCTTC. This gives the protein CASSVVTGGPFNEQFF.

The rearrangement uses TRBV5-4 and TRBJ1-1, with D maybe TRBD1 (6 bases). Trimming removed 10 bases at V and 5 bases at J, with 21 bases between. Germline values: CDR1 SGHNT, CDR2 YYREEE (reference sequence). The CDR3 length is 14 residues. CDR3 sequence (DNA): TGTGCCTGTTACAGGGAAAGTCGAACAACTGAAGCTTTCTTT. Its translation: CACYRESRTTEAFF.

The rearrangement uses TRBV7-8 and TRBJ2-1, with TRBD2 identical over 9 bases. The CDR3 is 17 amino acids. V dropped 5 bases and J dropped 4; count of bases not matched to a gene: 12. Germline CDR1 and CDR2: SGHVS and FQNEAQ. CDR3 in amino acids: CASSRWAAGGEYNEQFF. In DNA form, the CDR3 reads TGTGCCAGCAGCCGGTGGGCAGCGGGGGGAGAATACAATGAGCAGTTCTTC.

V and J are TRBV14 and TRBJ2-6; maybe TRBD1 (6 bases). Germline values: CDR1 SGHDN, CDR2 FVKESK. The CDR3 runs to 17 residues. V lost 8 bases, J lost 0 bases, and 17 bases lay in between. Written as DNA, the CDR3 is TGTGCCAGCCGACAGGTTTCCTCAAGCTCTGGGGCCAACGTCCTGACTTTC. Protein product: CASRQVSSSSGANVLTF.

The chain is built from TRBV7-9 and TRBJ2-3; D ambiguous. The CDR3 runs 12 residues. In germline, CDR1 is SEHNR, CDR2 FQNEAQ (reference sequence). V lost 2 bases, J lost 3 bases, and 3 bases lay in between. CDR3 sequence reads: CASSLQTDTQYF. Here the CDR3 DNA reads TGTGCCAGCAGCTTACAGACAGATACGCAGTATTTT.

V and J are TRBV3-1 (or the pseudogene TRBV3-2) and TRBJ2-5; no clear D gene. There are 12 residues in the CDR3. The V end lost 4 bases, the J end lost 6 bases, and 9 bases lay between the germline ends. The germline gives CDR1 LGHDT, CDR2 YNNKEL (reference sequence). Here the CDR3 DNA reads TGTGCCAGCAGCCTCCTAGAAAAGACCCAGTACTTC. Translated: CASSLLEKTQYF.

The V call is TRBV19, the J call TRBJ2-7; D possibly corresponds to TRBD1 (5 bases). V was clipped by 6 bases and J by 3 bases, with 15 bases between them. This CDR3 contains 14 residues. Per the germline V gene, CDR1 is LNHDA and CDR2 is SQIVND (reference sequence). This chain's CDR3 is CASSPGWGLYEQYF. The CDR3 nucleotides are TGTGCCAGTAGCCCCGGCTGGGGCCTCTACGAGCAGTACTTC. Full variable domain (remainder filled in from reference TRBV19 and TRBJ2-7): DGGITQSPKYLFRKEGQNVTLSCEQNLNHDAMYWYRQDPGQGLRLIYYSQIVNDFQKGDIAEGYSVSREKKESFPLTVTSAQKNPTAFYLCASSPGWGLYEQYFGPGTRLTVT.

The chain couples TRBV6-1 to TRBJ1-6, with TRBD1 matching 8 bases. Germline V CDR1 and CDR2: MNHNS, SASEGT. Unmatched junction bases numbered 3, after V lost 3 bases and J lost 8 bases. The CDR3 is 14 residues long. This CDR3 reads CASSDGQGDSPLHF. The CDR3 nucleotides are TGTGCCAGCAGTGACGGACAGGGCGATTCACCCCTCCACTTT.

This sequence joins TRBV11-3 and TRBJ2-2; D is possibly TRBD1 (6 bases). The CDR3 consists of 14 residues. From germline, CDR1 is SGHNT and CDR2 YENEEA. The V end was cut by 3 bases, the J end by 4 bases, with 9 bases between. The CDR3 DNA reads TGTGCCAGCAGCTTGGTCAGGGGCACCGGGGAGCTGTTTTTT. Translating it yields CASSLVRGTGELFF.

The chain joins TRBV5-1 to TRBJ1-2; D unclear. V lost 2 bases and J lost 4, with 12 bases in between. The CDR3 loop spans 14 amino acids. CDR1 is SGHRS, CDR2 YFSETQ, per germline. CDR3 sequence (DNA): TGCGCCAGCAGCTTAGGAGAGGTGGGCTATGGCTACACCTTC. It translates to CASSLGEVGYGYTF.

The V and J genes are TRBV3-1 (or the pseudogene TRBV3-2) and TRBJ2-5; TRBD2 matches at 13 bases. Germline lookup yields CDR1 LGHDT and CDR2 YNNKEL (reference sequence). J was trimmed by 5 bases and V by 4 bases; bases with no gene match: 10. There are 17 residues in the CDR3. CDR3 sequence: CASSPTEGLAGWETQYF. CDR3 nucleotides: TGTGCCAGCAGCCCGACTGAGGGACTAGCGGGGTGGGAGACCCAGTACTTC.

This rearrangement joins TRBV12-3 or TRBV12-4 to TRBJ2-2; D call uncertain. This CDR3 comprises 13 residues. The germline V and J ends were trimmed by 6 bases and 1 base, with 6 bases remaining between them. CDR3 residues: CASSLRNTGELFF. As DNA, the CDR3 is TGTGCCAGCAGCCTACGGAACACCGGGGAGCTGTTTTTT.

This clone was picked up a small number of times. Here the CDR3 DNA reads TGTGCCAGCAGCATCGGGACAGGCCGATCTCAGCCCCAGCATTTT. Translation: CASSIGTGRSQPQHF. The chain links TRBV7-2 to TRBJ1-5, with 8 positions matching TRBD1. There are 15 residues in the CDR3. With 5 bases clipped from V and 6 bases from J, the junction kept 9 bases outside the gene matches. The germline V gene has CDR1 SGHTA and CDR2 FQGNSA.

The chain combines TRBV10-3 with TRBJ2-5; TRBD2 matches at 8 bases. This CDR3 contains 13 residues. Trimming cost V 6 bases and J 3 bases; bases outside gene matches: 3. Germline CDR1 is ENHRY and CDR2 is SYGVKD. The CDR3 reads CAISGGGKETQYF. CDR3 bases: TGTGCCATCAGCGGGGGGGGGAAAGAGACCCAGTACTTC.

The chain's CDR3 is CVRQGAKNTEAFF. In DNA form, the CDR3 reads TGTGTCCGACAGGGGGCGAAAAACACTGAAGCTTTCTTT. The chain combines TRBV6-5 with TRBJ1-1, with 10 bases matching TRBD1. Germline V gene sequence: CDR1 MNHEY, CDR2 SVGAGI. The CDR3 sequence is 13 residues long.

The rearrangement joins TRBV11-3 to TRBJ2-1, with TRBD2 matching 11 bases. CDR1 and CDR2 from the germline V gene are SGHNT and YENEEA. V was clipped by 3 bases and J by 8 bases; unmatched bases: 3. The CDR3 consists of 14 residues. CDR3: CASSFSGGADEQFF. The DNA of the CDR3 is TGTGCCAGCAGCTTTAGCGGGGGGGCCGATGAGCAGTTCTTC.